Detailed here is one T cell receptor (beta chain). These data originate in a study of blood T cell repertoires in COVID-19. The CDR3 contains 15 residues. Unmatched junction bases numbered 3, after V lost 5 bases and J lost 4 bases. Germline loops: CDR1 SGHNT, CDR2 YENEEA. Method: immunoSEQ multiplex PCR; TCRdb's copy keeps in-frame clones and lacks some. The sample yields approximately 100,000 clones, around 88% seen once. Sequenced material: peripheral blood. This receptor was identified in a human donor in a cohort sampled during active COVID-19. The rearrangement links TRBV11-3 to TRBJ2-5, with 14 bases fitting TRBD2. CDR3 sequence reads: CASSAGLAGGETQYF. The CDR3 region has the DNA TGTGCCAGCAGCGCCGGACTAGCGGGAGGAGAGACCCAGTACTTC.